A single T cell receptor beta chain is shown here with its context. Its antigen is unknown. At survey level, the immunoSEQ assay was run in its v3.0 version. For each individual sample, sequencing targeted roughly 40,000-50,000 T-cell genomes. TCRdb keeps only in-frame clones here, not all; method: immunoSEQ multiplex PCR. This sample carries under 20,000 clones, around four fifths of them seen once, and the ten largest clones take around 14%. This record belongs to a study of long-term antiretroviral therapy in people with HIV. From germline, CDR1 is KGHSH and CDR2 LQKENI. The CDR3 is made up of 15 amino acids. The ends lost 6 bases at V and 5 bases at J; junction bases unmatched: 10. General study points: After ART, diversity increased yet remained lower than transplant donor controls. The blood, collected between about 2004 and 2017, was possibly taken under older ART regimens. Pre-ART clonal expansions dominated every time point's repertoire.

The rearrangement uses TRBV18 and TRBJ2-1; 7 nucleotides match TRBD1. Material: unsorted PBMCs, obtained 2.1 years before starting antiretroviral therapy. This sequence was found in a man aged 25 to 45 with HIV. The CDR3 is CASSPFEGANNEQFF. CDR3 DNA: TGTGCCAGCTCTCCCTTCGAGGGGGCAAACAATGAGCAGTTCTTC.